Following are 5 T cell receptor beta chains from one sample sequenced in a study of blood T cell repertoires in COVID-19. The repertoire was sequenced with immunoSEQ multiplex PCR; TCRdb's copy has only in-frame clones and lacks some. The sample has 55,000 to 80,000 clones, around nine tenths seen once. Specimen: peripheral blood. These receptors all come from an older man with acute or convalescent COVID-19.

The chain couples TRBV10-3 to TRBJ2-1; maybe TRBD1 (6 bases). The CDR3 is 14 residues long. Germline assignment: CDR1 ENHRY and CDR2 SYGVKD. Trimming stripped 2 bases from V and 1 base from J, with 6 bases between. As DNA, the CDR3 is TGTGCCATCAGTGAGAGGGGGTCCTACAATGAGCAGTTCTTC. This codes for CAISERGSYNEQFF.

The chain joins TRBV28 to TRBJ2-5; no definite D call. This CDR3 contains 12 residues. CDR1 and CDR2 from the germline V gene are MDHEN and SYDVKM. The V end lost 3 bases, the J end lost 3 bases, and 5 bases lay between the germline ends. CDR3 protein: CASSFGEETQYF. For the CDR3, the DNA is TGTGCCAGCAGTTTTGGAGAAGAGACCCAGTACTTC.

The V gene is TRBV5-1, the J gene TRBJ1-2; no firm D call. In germline, CDR1 is SGHRS, CDR2 YFSETQ. Trimming took off 6 bases at V and 5 bases at J, with 17 bases between the two ends. CDR3 length: 14 amino acids. CDR3 loop: CASIEGNSFYGYTF. In DNA form, the CDR3 reads TGCGCCAGCATAGAGGGCAATTCGTTTTATGGCTACACCTTC.

The chain links TRBV3-1 (or the pseudogene TRBV3-2) to TRBJ2-7, with TRBD1 identical over 7 bases. The CDR3 length is 15 residues. Germline loops: CDR1 LGHDT, CDR2 YNNKEL (reference sequence). Losses at the gene ends were 1 base for V and 6 bases for J; bases not matched to a gene: 9. The CDR3 spells CASSQGGQPGVEQYF. The CDR3 DNA reads TGTGCCAGCAGCCAAGGGGGACAGCCCGGCGTCGAGCAGTACTTC.

The chain joins TRBV28 to TRBJ2-2; D not certain. There are 13 residues in the CDR3. Germline lookup yields CDR1 MDHEN and CDR2 SYDVKM. V dropped 8 bases and J dropped 2 bases, with 9 bases sitting between them. CDR3 sequence reads: CASLLQNTGELFF. Written as DNA, the CDR3 is TGTGCCAGCCTCTTACAAAACACCGGGGAGCTGTTTTTT.